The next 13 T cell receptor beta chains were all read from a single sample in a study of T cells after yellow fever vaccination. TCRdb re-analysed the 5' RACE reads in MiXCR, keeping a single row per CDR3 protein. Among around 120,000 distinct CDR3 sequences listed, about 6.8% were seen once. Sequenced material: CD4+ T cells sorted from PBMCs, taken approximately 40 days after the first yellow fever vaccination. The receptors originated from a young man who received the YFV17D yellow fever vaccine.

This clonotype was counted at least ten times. CDR3 DNA: TGTGCCAGCAGTAGATCGACAGGAACCTACGAGCAGTACGTC. The encoded protein is CASSRSTGTYEQYV. This chain joins TRBV6-2 or TRBV6-3 and TRBJ2-7; TRBD1 might be the D (6 bases). Germline CDR1 is MNHEY and CDR2 is SVGEGT. V was pared by 5 bases and J by 2 bases, with 13 bases between. The length of the CDR3 is 14 residues.

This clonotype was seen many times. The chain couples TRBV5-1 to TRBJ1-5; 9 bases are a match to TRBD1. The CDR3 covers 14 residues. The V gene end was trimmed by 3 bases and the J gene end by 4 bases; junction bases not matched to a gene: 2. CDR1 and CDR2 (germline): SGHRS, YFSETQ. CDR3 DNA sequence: TGCGCCAGCAGCTGGACAGGGGAGAATCAGCCCCAGCATTTT. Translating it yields CASSWTGENQPQHF.

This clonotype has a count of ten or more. This CDR3 reads CASRGSGGQPQHF. The CDR3 bases are TGTGCCAGCAGGGGCTCGGGGGGTCAGCCCCAGCATTTT. The V and J genes are TRBV12-3 or TRBV12-4 and TRBJ1-5; the D gene is possibly TRBD1 (5 bases). The CDR3 extends over 13 amino acids. The V end was cut by 6 bases, the J end by 6 bases, with 12 bases between.

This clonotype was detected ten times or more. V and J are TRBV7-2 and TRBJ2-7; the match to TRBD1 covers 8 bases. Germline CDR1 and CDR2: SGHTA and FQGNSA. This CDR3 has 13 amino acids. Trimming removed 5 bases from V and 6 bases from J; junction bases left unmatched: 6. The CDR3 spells CASSQDRGGEQYV. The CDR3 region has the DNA TGTGCCAGCAGCCAAGACAGGGGCGGCGAGCAGTACGTC.

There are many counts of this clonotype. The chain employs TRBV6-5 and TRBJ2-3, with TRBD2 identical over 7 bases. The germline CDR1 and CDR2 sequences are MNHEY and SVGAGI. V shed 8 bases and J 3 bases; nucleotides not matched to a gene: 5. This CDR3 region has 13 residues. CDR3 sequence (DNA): TGTGCCAGCTCGGCTAGCGGAACAGATACGCAGTATTTT. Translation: CASSASGTDTQYF.

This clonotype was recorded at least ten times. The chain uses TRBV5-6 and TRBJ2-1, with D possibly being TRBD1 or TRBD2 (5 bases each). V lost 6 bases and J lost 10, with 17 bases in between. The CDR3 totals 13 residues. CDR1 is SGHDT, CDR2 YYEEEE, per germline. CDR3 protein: CASTPPGPREQFF. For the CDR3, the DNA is TGTGCCAGCACCCCCCCGGGGCCCCGGGAGCAGTTCTTC.

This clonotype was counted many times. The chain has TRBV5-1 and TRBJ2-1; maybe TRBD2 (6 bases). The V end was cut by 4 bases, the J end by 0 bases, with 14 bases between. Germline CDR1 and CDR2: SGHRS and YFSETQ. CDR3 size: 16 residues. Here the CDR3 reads CASSLAGTSSYNEQFF. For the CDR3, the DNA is TGCGCCAGCAGCCTGGCTGGGACTTCCTCCTACAATGAGCAGTTCTTC.

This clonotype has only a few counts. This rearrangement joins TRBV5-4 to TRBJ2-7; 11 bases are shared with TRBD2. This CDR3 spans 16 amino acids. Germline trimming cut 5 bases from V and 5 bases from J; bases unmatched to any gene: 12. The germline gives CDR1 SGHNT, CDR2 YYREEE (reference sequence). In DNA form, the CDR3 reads TGTGCCAGCAGTTACCTGACTAGCGGGGAGGTCGACGAGCAGTACGTC. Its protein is CASSYLTSGEVDEQYV.

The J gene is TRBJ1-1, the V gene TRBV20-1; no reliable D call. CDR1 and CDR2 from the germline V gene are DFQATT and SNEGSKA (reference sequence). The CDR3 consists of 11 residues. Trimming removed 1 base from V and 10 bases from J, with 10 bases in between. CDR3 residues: CSARGQKGAFF. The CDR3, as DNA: TGCAGTGCTAGAGGTCAAAAGGGAGCTTTCTTT.

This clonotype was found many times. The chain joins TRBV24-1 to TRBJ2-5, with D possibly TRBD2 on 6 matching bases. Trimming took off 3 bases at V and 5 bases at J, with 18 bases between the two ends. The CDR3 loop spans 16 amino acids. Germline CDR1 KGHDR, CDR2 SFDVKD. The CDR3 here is CATSDSGRAGGETQYF. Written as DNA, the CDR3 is TGTGCCACCAGTGATAGTGGCAGAGCCGGAGGGGAGACCCAGTACTTC.

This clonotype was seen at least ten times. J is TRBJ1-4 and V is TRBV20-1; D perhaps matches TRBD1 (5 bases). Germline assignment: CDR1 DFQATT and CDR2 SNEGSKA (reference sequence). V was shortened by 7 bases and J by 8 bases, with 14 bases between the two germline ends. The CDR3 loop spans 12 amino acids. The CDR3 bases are TGCAGTGTCTACCAGGACATAGAAAAACTGTTTTTT. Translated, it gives CSVYQDIEKLFF.

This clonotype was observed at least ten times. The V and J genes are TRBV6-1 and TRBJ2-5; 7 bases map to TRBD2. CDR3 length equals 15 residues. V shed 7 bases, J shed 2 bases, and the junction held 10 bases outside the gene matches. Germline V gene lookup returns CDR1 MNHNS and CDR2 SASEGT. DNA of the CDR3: TGTGCCAGCACCTCACTAGCGCGGGCTCAAGAGACCCAGTACTTC. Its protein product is CASTSLARAQETQYF.

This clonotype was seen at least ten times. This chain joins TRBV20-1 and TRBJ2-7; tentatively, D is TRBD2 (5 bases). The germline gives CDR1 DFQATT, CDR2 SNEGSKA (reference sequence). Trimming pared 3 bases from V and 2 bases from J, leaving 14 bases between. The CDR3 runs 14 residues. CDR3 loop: CSARGGGGTYEQYF. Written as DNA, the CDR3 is TGCAGTGCTAGGGGCGGCGGAGGAACCTACGAGCAGTACTTC.